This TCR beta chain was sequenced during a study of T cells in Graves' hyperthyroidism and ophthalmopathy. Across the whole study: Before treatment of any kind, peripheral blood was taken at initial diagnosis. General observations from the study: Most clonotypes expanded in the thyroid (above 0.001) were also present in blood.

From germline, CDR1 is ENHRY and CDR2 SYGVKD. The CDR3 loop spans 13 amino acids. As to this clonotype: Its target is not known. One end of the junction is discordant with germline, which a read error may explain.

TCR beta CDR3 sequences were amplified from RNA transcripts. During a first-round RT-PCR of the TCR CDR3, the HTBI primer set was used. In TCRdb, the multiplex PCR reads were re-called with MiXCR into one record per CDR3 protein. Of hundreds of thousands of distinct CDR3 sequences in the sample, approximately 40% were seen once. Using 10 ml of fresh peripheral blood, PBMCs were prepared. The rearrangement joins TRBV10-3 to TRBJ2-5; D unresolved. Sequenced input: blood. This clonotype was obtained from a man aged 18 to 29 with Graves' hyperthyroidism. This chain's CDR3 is CAISESPREPQYF. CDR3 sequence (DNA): TGTGCCATCAGTGAGTCCCCAAGAGAGCCCCAGTACTTC.